This T cell receptor (beta chain) was recovered during a study of blood T cell repertoires in COVID-19. Participants were aged roughly 18 to 89 years from around 24 US areas. Sequencing used immunoSEQ multiplex PCR; TCRdb keeps in-frame clones, though not all of them. The sample lists more than 200,000 clones, around nine tenths seen once, with around 4% in the top ten. CDR1 and CDR2 (germline): SEHNR, FQNEAQ (reference sequence). The CDR3 sequence is 16 residues long. The V end was cut by 2 bases, the J end by 0 bases, with 13 bases between. Source material: PBMCs or T cells enriched from blood (not recorded which). The TCR was taken from a woman in her thirties who had recovered from COVID-19. V and J are TRBV7-9 and TRBJ1-1, with D maybe TRBD1 (5 bases). The CDR3 coding sequence is TGTGCCAGCAGCTTAACAGGCAGCAACATGAACACTGAAGCTTTCTTT. The encoded protein is CASSLTGSNMNTEAFF. The full variable domain, rest sourced from reference TRBV7-9 and TRBJ1-1, is DTGVSQNPRHKITKRGQNVTFRCDPISEHNRLYWYRQTLGQGPEFLTYFQNEAQLEKSRLLSDRFSAERPKGSFSTLEIQRTEQGDSAMYLCASSLTGSNMNTEAFFGQGTRLTVV.